The rows below give T cell receptor beta chains drawn from one sample of a study of T cell repertoires in cytomegalovirus infection. TCRdb processed the reads anew with MiXCR; each CDR3 protein has one entry. The sample has 550,000 to 850,000 distinct CDR3 sequences; roughly 30% are singletons. Their antigens remain unidentified. The source was cultured PBMCs, collected from culture after CMV antigen stimulation. The receptors here all came from a human donor in good health (CMV status not recorded). Some clones in this sample may be carry-over from other donors' samples. CDR3s include the opening cysteine and the closing phenylalanine or tryptophan. The order of the fields is CDR3 protein, V gene, J gene.

CASSLGFGGYEQYF	TRBV7-8	TRBJ2-7
CASSYSFGQIHEQFF	TRBV6-5	TRBJ2-1
CASSLGDRSYNEQFF	TRBV5-5	TRBJ2-1
CASSLELLLTGYIQYF	TRBV7-2	TRBJ2-4
CASSRDQKETQYF	TRBV6-1	TRBJ2-5
CSARGGGGAYGYTF	TRBV20-1	TRBJ1-2
CASSQGLAFSYNEQFF	TRBV4-1	TRBJ2-1
CASSFSRGMYGYTF	TRBV11-2	TRBJ1-2
CAISGTANGDEKLFF	TRBV10-3	TRBJ1-4
CAPWEEGYEQYF	TRBV2	TRBJ2-7
CARSLDRMTRGEKLFF	TRBV7-8	TRBJ1-4
CASSSVGLGELFF	TRBV7-2	TRBJ2-2
CASNKDREPARYF	TRBV2	TRBJ2-7
CASTQPGTHYEQYF	TRBV7-8	TRBJ2-7
CASSFVGANTGELFF	TRBV12-3/TRBV12-4	TRBJ2-2
CASSPTGPTTLAKNIQYF	TRBV7-8	TRBJ2-4
CASNPRGPAINQPQHF	TRBV12-3/TRBV12-4	TRBJ1-5
CASSESVRVQPQHF	TRBV6-1	TRBJ1-5
CASSLGKQGPGGYTF	TRBV7-2	TRBJ1-2
CASSLLAGDQETQYF	TRBV7-2	TRBJ2-5
CASSPSPGGGNEQFF	TRBV7-2	TRBJ2-1
CATSRDFGSYTQYF	TRBV15	TRBJ2-3
CASSEFSGQTYNEQFF	TRBV25-1	TRBJ2-1
CSAEPGQGDYEQYF	TRBV20-1	TRBJ2-7
CASSPGEASGLLSDNEQFF	TRBV18	TRBJ2-1
CASSLTGRYSPLHF	TRBV5-6	TRBJ1-6
CASSSWDKSTDTQYF	TRBV11-2	TRBJ2-3
CASSSRGPKYNEQFF	TRBV7-2	TRBJ2-1
CASSFGDRQEEQYF	TRBV28	TRBJ2-7
CASSPPGTGIYNEQFF	TRBV11-2	TRBJ2-1
CASSLLGPTGSSTEAFF	TRBV18	TRBJ1-1
CASSAPVGGHEQFF	TRBV7-2	TRBJ2-1
CASSRLRDTTPSEGNTIYF	TRBV2	TRBJ1-3
CASSRDVGIQYF	TRBV3-1	TRBJ2-4
CASSKIAGVGDTQYF	TRBV28	TRBJ2-3
CASTPVGGGTEAFF	TRBV28	TRBJ1-1
CSVKGGAGGRYEQYF	TRBV20-1	TRBJ2-7
CASSRQFEKLFF	TRBV7-2	TRBJ1-4
CASSATGLPFF	TRBV6-1	TRBJ2-1
CSASVGGSYNEQFF	TRBV20-1	TRBJ2-1